This T cell receptor (beta chain) was sequenced during a study of T cells in Graves' hyperthyroidism and ophthalmopathy. The table lists this clonotype with many counts. The antigen remains unidentified. The patients, who ranged from 18 to 65 in age, presented with newly diagnosed hyperthyroidism lasting under 2 months. Sampled blood dates from first hyperthyroidism diagnosis, and it precedes any ophthalmopathy symptoms. Study findings and constraints: Ophthalmopathy onset followed model prediction by a median roughly 6.5 months. In the blood, most expanded thyroid clonotypes above 0.001 appeared as well.

Amplified TCR beta CDR3 regions came from RNA transcripts. TCR CDR3 regions were first amplified by RT-PCR with HTBI primers. TCRdb re-derived calls from the multiplex PCR reads in MiXCR, one entry per CDR3 protein. The repertoire includes about 270,000 distinct CDR3 sequences, 25% to 30% of them detected once, and more than 25% sits in the top ten. This TCR was sampled from a man aged 40-50 years with Graves' hyperthyroidism that later progressed to Graves' ophthalmopathy. The sequencing input was blood.

The chain's CDR3 is CARRRKQYF. CDR3 DNA sequence: TGTGCCAGGAGGCGGAAGCAGTACTTC. The rearrangement uses TRBV6-1 and TRBJ2-7; D is unresolved. V was pared by 9 bases and J by 8 bases, with 8 bases between. Germline CDR1 MNHNS, CDR2 SASEGT. The CDR3 has 9 amino acids.